This T cell receptor (beta chain) was documented in a study of T-cell memory formation after mild COVID-19. Remarks on this clonotype: Its antigen is currently unknown.

Germline trimming cut 11 bases from V and 6 bases from J; bases unmatched to any gene: 7. The CDR3 covers 13 residues. Looked up from germline, CDR1 is MNHNS and CDR2 is SASEGT. Study outcomes and limitations: Among CD4+ contracting clones, most were CM and EM, and CD8+ ones EMRA.

TCRdb reprocessed the 5' RACE reads with MiXCR, giving one entry per CDR3 protein. In the table there are some 180,000 distinct CDR3 sequences, around 18% of which are singletons. V and J are TRBV6-1 and TRBJ1-6; TRBD1 agrees at 7 bases. The sequencing sample was made of PBMCs or a T cell subset sorted from them (not recorded which). The clonotype comes from a man aged 18 to 30 who had mild COVID-19 (a few samples of this study predate the infection). Cell type and time point are not known. This CDR3 is CAAQGQTNSPLHF. DNA for the CDR3: TGTGCCGCACAGGGGCAGACTAATTCACCCCTCCACTTT.